Listed below are T cell receptor beta chains from one sample, sequenced in a study of blood T cell repertoires in COVID-19. The assay was immunoSEQ multiplex PCR, and TCRdb's table has in-frame clones only and misses some. This table holds under 100,000 clones, roughly 80% found once. Sequenced input: peripheral blood. The source is a man older than 75 with active or convalescent COVID-19. Both conserved end residues are part of each CDR3. The D gene is left open where the match is weak. Expanded clones are given a class, and other clones once, few, many or no size at all.

D gene	V gene	clone size	J gene	CDR3 protein	CDR3 DNA
TRBD1	TRBV6-1	few	TRBJ1-4	CASSDRGRRDEKLFF	TGTGCCAGCAGTGACAGGGGGCGCCGGGATGAAAAACTGTTTTTT
TRBD1	TRBV4-3	-	TRBJ2-1	CASSQGPGTGLMGEQFF	TGCGCCAGCAGCCAAGGACCCGGGACAGGGCTTATGGGTGAGCAGTTCTTC
TRBD1	TRBV6-2/TRBV6-3	-	TRBJ1-1	CASSYDRGSMNTEAFF	TGTGCCAGCAGTTACGACAGGGGGAGCATGAACACTGAAGCTTTCTTT
TRBD1	TRBV7-2	once	TRBJ1-6	CASRRGTGTNSPLHF	TGTGCCAGCAGACGCGGGACAGGGACTAATTCACCCCTCCACTTT
TRBD2	TRBV30	-	TRBJ2-1	CAWRSGLAYEQFF	TGTGCCTGGAGGTCCGGACTAGCTTATGAGCAGTTCTTC
TRBD1	TRBV7-9	once	TRBJ2-7	CASSTGQGKQYF	TGTGCCAGCAGCACGGGACAGGGGAAGCAGTACTTC
TRBD2	TRBV19	-	TRBJ2-1	CASSIGLADSYNEQFF	TGTGCCAGTAGTATTGGACTAGCGGACTCCTACAATGAGCAGTTCTTC
-	TRBV29-1	once	TRBJ2-7	CSALRTGSSYEQYF	TGCAGCGCCCTCCGGACGGGGAGCTCCTACGAGCAGTACTTC
-	TRBV19	-	TRBJ1-4	CASTLATNEKLFF	TGTGCCAGTACCCTTGCAACTAATGAAAAACTGTTTTTT
TRBD1	TRBV7-9	-	TRBJ1-4	CASSPGRGRQEKLFF	TGTGCCAGCAGCCCCGGCAGGGGGCGTCAGGAAAAACTGTTTTTT
-	TRBV5-4	-	TRBJ2-6	CASSFLGEANVLTF	TGTGCCAGCAGCTTCCTCGGGGAGGCCAACGTCCTGACTTTC
-	TRBV4-3	-	TRBJ1-2	CASSPQAGGDYGYTF	TGCGCCAGCAGCCCACAAGCGGGGGGCGACTATGGCTACACCTTC
-	TRBV7-2	-	TRBJ2-4	CASSLFSGENIQYF	TGTGCCAGCAGCTTATTCTCGGGGGAGAACATTCAGTACTTC
-	TRBV3-1/TRBV3-2	-	TRBJ2-3	CASSLSGTPYTQYF	TGTGCCAGCAGCCTCTCCGGGACTCCTTATACGCAGTATTTT
TRBD1	TRBV25-1	-	TRBJ2-7	CASSDVGTGGYEQYF	TGTGCCAGCAGTGATGTTGGGACAGGGGGGTACGAGCAGTACTTC
-	TRBV5-1	-	TRBJ1-3	CASSNQGDRGNTIYF	TGCGCCAGCAGTAATCAGGGTGATAGAGGAAACACCATATATTTT
-	TRBV18	-	TRBJ2-7	CASSPGTSEQYF	TGTGCCAGCTCACCAGGGACATCCGAGCAGTACTTC
-	TRBV4-3	-	TRBJ1-2	CASSQDRWADYGYTF	TGCGCCAGCAGCCAAGATCGATGGGCAGACTATGGCTACACCTTC
TRBD1	TRBV15	-	TRBJ2-7	CATGPGQSYEQYF	TGTGCCACCGGCCCGGGACAGTCCTACGAGCAGTACTTC
TRBD1	TRBV6-4	once	TRBJ1-1	CASSDKAGTGTEAFF	TGTGCCAGCAGTGACAAGGCGGGGACAGGGACTGAAGCTTTCTTT
TRBD1	TRBV19	-	TRBJ1-4	CASFDRATNEKLFF	TGTGCCAGCTTCGACAGGGCGACTAATGAAAAACTGTTTTTT
TRBD1	TRBV9	-	TRBJ2-7	CASSVGGQGAYEQYF	TGTGCCAGCAGCGTAGGGGGACAGGGGGCGTACGAGCAGTACTTC
TRBD1	TRBV30	few	TRBJ1-4	CAWSRDREKLFF	TGTGCCTGGAGCCGGGACAGGGAAAAACTGTTTTTT
TRBD1	TRBV19	-	TRBJ2-5	CASSLDREETQYF	TGTGCCAGTAGTTTAGACAGGGAAGAGACCCAGTACTTC
TRBD1	TRBV6-5	-	TRBJ1-5	CASRRDRVQPQHF	TGTGCCAGCAGACGTGACAGGGTTCAGCCCCAGCATTTT
TRBD1	TRBV28	-	TRBJ1-6	CASSPGQGDSPLHF	TGTGCCAGCAGTCCGGGACAGGGGGATTCACCCCTCCACTTT
-	TRBV28	-	TRBJ1-1	CASSLYNLNTEAFF	TGTGCCAGCAGTTTATACAATCTGAACACTGAAGCTTTCTTT
TRBD1	TRBV19	-	TRBJ1-2	CASRMGQGYGYTF	TGTGCCAGTAGGATGGGACAGGGGTATGGCTACACCTTC
-	TRBV6-1	-	TRBJ1-1	CASSVNLYGIGDTEAFF	TGTGCCAGCAGTGTAAATTTATATGGGATCGGGGACACTGAAGCTTTCTTT
TRBD1	TRBV3-1/TRBV3-2	-	TRBJ1-2	CASSLEQGHYGYTF	TGTGCCAGCAGCCTAGAACAGGGGCACTATGGCTACACCTTC
-	TRBV4-2	-	TRBJ1-2	CASSQAQQGSYGYTF	TGTGCCAGCAGCCAGGCTCAACAGGGAAGCTATGGCTACACCTTC
TRBD1	TRBV7-9	-	TRBJ1-2	CASSLEEGQYYGYTF	TGTGCCAGCAGCTTAGAGGAGGGACAGTACTATGGCTACACCTTC
-	TRBV11-1	once	TRBJ2-7	CASSPRQLGVHEQYF	TGTGCCAGCAGCCCGAGACAGCTAGGAGTCCACGAGCAGTACTTC
TRBD1	TRBV4-1	-	TRBJ1-4	CASSQIRQGWGNEKLFF	TGCGCCAGCAGCCAAATCCGACAGGGGTGGGGGAATGAAAAACTGTTTTTT
TRBD1	TRBV19	many	TRBJ2-7	CASSTGTGYLGEQYF	TGTGCCAGTAGCACTGGGACAGGGTATTTAGGCGAGCAGTACTTC
TRBD1	TRBV5-4	-	TRBJ2-1	CASSQRQGAFNEQFF	TGTGCCAGCAGCCAGAGACAGGGGGCTTTCAATGAGCAGTTCTTC
-	TRBV27	-	TRBJ2-1	CASSLFARGNEQFF	TGTGCCAGCAGTTTATTCGCCAGGGGAAATGAGCAGTTCTTC
-	TRBV5-1	-	TRBJ1-6	CASSPVVGEGSPLHF	TGCGCCAGCAGCCCGGTGGTCGGGGAGGGATCACCCCTCCACTTT
TRBD1	TRBV29-1	-	TRBJ2-5	CSVRTGLGETQYF	TGCAGCGTTAGGACAGGCCTGGGGGAGACCCAGTACTTC
-	TRBV2	-	TRBJ2-5	CASAPGVQETQYF	TGTGCCAGCGCTCCAGGGGTCCAAGAGACCCAGTACTTC
-	TRBV10-2	-	TRBJ2-7	CASKQGSPYEQYF	TGCGCCAGCAAGCAGGGGTCCCCCTACGAGCAGTACTTC
-	TRBV19	-	TRBJ1-6	CASSPEGLSPLHF	TGTGCCAGTAGCCCCGAGGGTCTTTCACCCCTCCACTTT
TRBD1	TRBV6-5	-	TRBJ1-4	CASTRTGGSEKLFF	TGTGCCAGCACTAGGACAGGGGGCAGTGAAAAACTGTTTTTT
-	TRBV5-6	-	TRBJ2-7	CASSLGLISYSYEQYF	TGTGCCAGCAGCTTGGGACTCATATCATACTCCTACGAGCAGTACTTC
-	TRBV6-5	-	TRBJ1-2	CAARGGATGYTF	TGTGCCGCCCGTGGTGGGGCGACCGGCTACACCTTC
TRBD1	TRBV18	-	TRBJ1-1	CASLVGTGRFEAFF	TGTGCCAGCCTTGTCGGGACAGGGAGGTTTGAAGCTTTCTTT
-	TRBV27	-	TRBJ2-7	CASSPEGSEDEQYF	TGTGCCAGCAGTCCCGAAGGATCCGAGGACGAGCAGTACTTC
-	TRBV19	few	TRBJ2-3	CASSMAGGPHTQYF	TGTGCCAGTAGTATGGCAGGGGGGCCGCATACGCAGTATTTT
-	TRBV6-2/TRBV6-3	-	TRBJ1-2	CASSYSARGNGYTF	TGTGCCAGCAGTTACTCGGCCAGGGGAAATGGCTACACCTTC
TRBD1	TRBV10-2	-	TRBJ1-6	CASSEGTGSSYNSPLHF	TGCGCCAGCAGTGAAGGGACAGGAAGCTCCTATAATTCACCCCTCCACTTT
TRBD1	TRBV3-1/TRBV3-2	-	TRBJ1-6	CASSQRVGAGGRSPLHF	TGTGCCAGCAGCCAAAGAGTGGGGGCAGGGGGCCGTTCACCCCTCCACTTT
-	TRBV5-4	-	TRBJ1-1	CASSPTPVEEAFF	TGTGCCAGCAGCCCGACACCGGTTGAAGAAGCTTTCTTT
TRBD1	TRBV15	-	TRBJ2-7	CATSRGPGQGLYEQYF	TGTGCCACCAGCAGAGGCCCGGGACAGGGGCTCTACGAGCAGTACTTC
-	TRBV27	-	TRBJ2-3	CASSLAGANTQYF	TGTGCCAGCAGCCTCGCAGGCGCGAATACGCAGTATTTT
-	TRBV4-3	-	TRBJ1-1	CASRPTDGGWTEAFF	TGCGCCAGCAGACCCACCGACGGGGGTTGGACTGAAGCTTTCTTT
TRBD1	TRBV18	-	TRBJ1-1	CASSPQTGGPTVNTEAFF	TGTGCCAGCTCACCTCAGACAGGGGGTCCTACGGTGAACACTGAAGCTTTCTTT
-	TRBV12-3/TRBV12-4	-	TRBJ2-7	CASSLLSSYEQYF	TGTGCCAGCAGTTTACTTAGCTCCTACGAGCAGTACTTC
TRBD2	TRBV11-3	-	TRBJ2-5	CASSPAGAQQTQYF	TGTGCCAGCAGCCCAGCGGGGGCTCAGCAGACCCAGTACTTC
-	TRBV6-4	-	TRBJ1-1	CASSDEQGTEAFF	TGTGCCAGCAGTGACGAGCAGGGCACTGAAGCTTTCTTT
-	TRBV12-3/TRBV12-4	-	TRBJ1-2	CASSLTGDAGYTF	TGTGCCAGCAGTTTAACGGGGGATGCTGGCTACACCTTC